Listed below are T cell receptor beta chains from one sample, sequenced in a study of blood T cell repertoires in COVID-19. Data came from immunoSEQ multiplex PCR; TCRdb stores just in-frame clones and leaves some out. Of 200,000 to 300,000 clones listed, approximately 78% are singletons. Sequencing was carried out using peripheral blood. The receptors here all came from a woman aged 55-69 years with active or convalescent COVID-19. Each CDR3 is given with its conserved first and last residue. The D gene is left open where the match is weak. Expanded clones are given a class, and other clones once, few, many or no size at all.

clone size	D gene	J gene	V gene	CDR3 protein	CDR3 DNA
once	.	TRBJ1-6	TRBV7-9	CASSFQGNDNSPLHF	TGTGCCAGCAGCTTCCAGGGTAATGATAATTCACCCCTCCACTTT
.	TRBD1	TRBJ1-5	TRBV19	CASSWAQGAGRNLPQHF	TGTGCCAGTAGTTGGGCACAGGGGGCTGGAAGGAACCTGCCCCAGCATTTT
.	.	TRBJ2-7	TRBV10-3	CAIKRSLAGISEYF	TGTGCCATCAAGAGGTCCCTAGCCGGGATCTCGGAGTACTTC
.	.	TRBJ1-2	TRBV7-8	CASSLDPVNYGYTF	TGTGCCAGCAGCTTAGATCCAGTTAACTATGGCTACACCTTC
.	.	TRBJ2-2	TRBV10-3	CAIKALEAGELFF	TGTGCCATCAAGGCCTTGGAGGCCGGGGAGCTGTTTTTT
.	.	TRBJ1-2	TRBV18	CASSPPLGKNYGYTF	TGTGCCAGCTCACCACCTCTCGGGAAGAACTATGGCTACACCTTC
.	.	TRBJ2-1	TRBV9	CASSVGAGPPFINEQFF	TGTGCCAGCAGCGTAGGGGCGGGCCCCCCATTTATTAATGAGCAGTTCTTC
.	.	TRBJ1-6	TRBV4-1	CASSQAQNNSPLHF	TGCGCCAGCAGCCAAGCACAGAATAATTCACCCCTCCACTTT
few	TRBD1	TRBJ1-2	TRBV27	CASRGGAGYGYTF	TGTGCCAGCAGAGGGGGCGCAGGCTATGGCTACACCTTC
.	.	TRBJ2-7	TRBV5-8	CASPGTPLFYEQYF	TGTGCCAGCCCCGGGACACCCCTTTTCTACGAGCAGTACTTC
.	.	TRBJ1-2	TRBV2	CASSRSQSQLYGYTF	TGTGCCAGCAGTAGAAGCCAGAGCCAACTATATGGCTACACCTTC
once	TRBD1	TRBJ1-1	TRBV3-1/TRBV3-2	CASSQAGGAFF	TGTGCCAGCAGCCAAGCAGGGGGGGCTTTCTTT
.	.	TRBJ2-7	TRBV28	CASSSSGQGVCEQYF	.
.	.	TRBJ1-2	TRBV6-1	CASSERGTNYGYTF	TGTGCCAGCAGTGAACGCGGCACTAACTATGGCTACACCTTC
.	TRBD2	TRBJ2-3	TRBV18	CASSPGLAEGRADTQYF	TGTGCCAGCTCACCCGGACTAGCGGAGGGTCGGGCAGATACGCAGTATTTT
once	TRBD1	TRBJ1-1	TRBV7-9	CASSLDPGQGNTEAFF	TGTGCCAGCAGCTTAGACCCCGGACAGGGGAACACTGAAGCTTTCTTT
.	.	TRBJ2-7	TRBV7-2	CASSLVSPEYSYEQYF	TGTGCCAGCAGCTTAGTCTCGCCAGAATACTCCTACGAGCAGTACTTC
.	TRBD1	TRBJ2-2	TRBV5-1	CASSAGTGSGELFF	TGCGCCAGCAGCGCAGGGACAGGGTCCGGGGAGCTGTTTTTT
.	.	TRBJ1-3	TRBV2	CASIGLKLSGNTIYF	TGTGCCAGCATCGGACTGAAGCTCTCTGGAAACACCATATATTTT
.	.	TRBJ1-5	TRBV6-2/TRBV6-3	CASSANQRNQPQHF	TGTGCCAGCAGTGCAAACCAGAGGAATCAGCCCCAGCATTTT
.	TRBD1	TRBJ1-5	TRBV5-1	CASSQGQGAGQPQHF	TGCGCCAGCAGCCAGGGACAGGGGGCTGGGCAGCCCCAGCATTTT
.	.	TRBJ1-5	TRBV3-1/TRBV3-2	CASSQDTGVGNQPQHF	TGTGCCAGCAGCCAAGATACGGGAGTGGGCAATCAGCCCCAGCATTTT
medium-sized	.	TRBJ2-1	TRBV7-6	CASGAGFNEQFF	TGTGCCAGCGGGGCAGGGTTCAATGAGCAGTTCTTC
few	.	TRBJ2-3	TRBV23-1	CASSQFLGGSTDTQYF	TGCGCCAGCAGTCAATTCTTGGGGGGAAGCACAGATACGCAGTATTTT
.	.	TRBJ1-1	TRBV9	CASSVGPQLGPEAFF	TGTGCCAGCAGCGTAGGGCCACAGCTTGGCCCTGAAGCTTTCTTT
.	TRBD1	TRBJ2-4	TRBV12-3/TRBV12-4	CASRATGGYIQYF	TGTGCCAGCAGAGCAACAGGGGGCTACATTCAGTACTTC
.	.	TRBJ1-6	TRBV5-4	CASSPGPFYNSPLHF	TGTGCCAGCAGCCCGGGTCCCTTTTATAATTCACCCCTCCACTTT
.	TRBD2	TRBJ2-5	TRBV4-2	CASSQDLAGLAGGPVRTQYF	TGTGCCAGCAGCCAAGATCTGGCGGGACTAGCGGGGGGGCCGGTTCGGACCCAGTACTTC
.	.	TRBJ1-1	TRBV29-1	CSVSHRDPSETEAFF	TGCAGCGTTTCACACAGGGACCCCTCGGAGACTGAAGCTTTCTTT
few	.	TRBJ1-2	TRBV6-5	CASSSHPTEWGYTF	TGTGCCAGCAGTTCCCATCCCACTGAATGGGGCTACACCTTC
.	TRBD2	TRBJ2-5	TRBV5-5	CASSTSAGATQETQYF	TGTGCCAGCAGCACCTCAGCGGGGGCGACCCAAGAGACCCAGTACTTC
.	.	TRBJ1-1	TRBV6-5	CASSLPGVNTEAFF	TGTGCCAGCAGTCTCCCGGGGGTAAACACTGAAGCTTTCTTT
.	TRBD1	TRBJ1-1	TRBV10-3	CAISDRGNTEAFF	TGTGCCATCAGCGACAGGGGGAACACTGAAGCTTTCTTT
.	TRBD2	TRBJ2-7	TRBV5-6	CASSKRTSGSYEQYF	TGTGCCAGCAGCAAGCGGACTAGCGGGTCCTACGAGCAGTACTTC
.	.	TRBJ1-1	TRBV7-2	CASSLGGGPRNTEAFF	TGTGCCAGCAGCTTAGGCGGGGGACCGAGGAACACTGAAGCTTTCTTT
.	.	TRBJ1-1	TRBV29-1	CSVESTENTEAFF	TGCAGCGTTGAATCGACAGAGAACACTGAAGCTTTCTTT
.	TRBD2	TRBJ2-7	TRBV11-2	CASSPLAGGYEQYF	TGTGCCAGCAGCCCGCTAGCGGGGGGCTACGAGCAGTACTTC
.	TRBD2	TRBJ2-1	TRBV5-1	CASSSLTSGGKGFF	TGCGCCAGCAGCTCGTTGACTAGCGGGGGGAAAGGGTTCTTC
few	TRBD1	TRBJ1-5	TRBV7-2	CASSLAGTGGGQPQHF	TGTGCCAGCAGCTTAGCCGGGACAGGGGGCGGCCAGCCCCAGCATTTT
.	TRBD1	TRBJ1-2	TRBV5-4	CASSSPGQGYGYGYTF	TGTGCCAGCAGCTCCCCGGGACAGGGGTATGGATATGGCTACACCTTC
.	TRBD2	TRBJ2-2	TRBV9	CASSFSGENTGELFF	TGTGCCAGCAGCTTCAGCGGGGAGAACACCGGGGAGCTGTTTTTT
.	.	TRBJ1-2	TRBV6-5	CASSSTGFRGYTF	TGTGCCAGCAGTAGCACAGGGTTTCGGGGCTACACCTTC
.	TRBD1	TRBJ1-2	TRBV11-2	CASSLSPGQHYGYTF	TGTGCCAGCAGCTTATCACCGGGACAGCACTATGGCTACACCTTC
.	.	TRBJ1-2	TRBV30	CAWRRPLYGYTF	TGTGCCTGGAGGAGGCCCCTCTATGGCTACACCTTC
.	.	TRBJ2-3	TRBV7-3	CASSFGGPTDTQYF	TGTGCCAGCAGCTTCGGGGGGCCAACAGATACGCAGTATTTT
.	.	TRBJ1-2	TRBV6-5	CASSFEGGNGYTF	TGTGCCAGCAGTTTCGAGGGTGGTAATGGCTACACCTTC